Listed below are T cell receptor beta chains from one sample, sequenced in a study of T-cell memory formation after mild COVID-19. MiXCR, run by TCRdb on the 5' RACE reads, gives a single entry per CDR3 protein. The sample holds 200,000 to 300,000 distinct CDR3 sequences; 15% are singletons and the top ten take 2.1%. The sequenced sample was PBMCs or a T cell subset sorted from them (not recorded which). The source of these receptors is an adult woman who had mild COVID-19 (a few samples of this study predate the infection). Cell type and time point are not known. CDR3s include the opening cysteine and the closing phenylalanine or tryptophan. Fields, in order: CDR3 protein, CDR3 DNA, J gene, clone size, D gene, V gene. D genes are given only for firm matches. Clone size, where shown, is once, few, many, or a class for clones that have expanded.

CASSRSQGSQETQYF	TGCGCCAGCAGCCGGTCTCAGGGGTCTCAAGAGACCCAGTACTTC	TRBJ2-5	few	NA	TRBV5-1
CASSLAGGAKNIQYF	TGTGCCAGCAGCTTAGCGGGGGGGGCCAAAAACATTCAGTACTTC	TRBJ2-4	NA	TRBD2	TRBV7-2
CSARVGATEAFF	TGCAGTGCTAGAGTGGGGGCCACTGAAGCTTTCTTT	TRBJ1-1	NA	NA	TRBV20-1
CASSIDRGGNQPQHF	TGTGCCAGTAGTATAGACAGGGGCGGCAATCAGCCCCAGCATTTT	TRBJ1-5	few	NA	TRBV19
CASSPSVGVNYGYTF	TGTGCCAGCTCACCCTCCGTGGGAGTCAACTATGGCTACACCTTC	TRBJ1-2	few	NA	TRBV18
CASSQDRGRTFWTQYF	TGCGCCAGCAGCCAAGATAGGGGACGGACCTTTTGGACGCAGTATTTT	TRBJ2-3	NA	NA	TRBV4-1
CASSGNRGPLNYGYTF	TGTGCCAGCAGTGGGAACAGGGGGCCCCTGAACTATGGCTACACCTTC	TRBJ1-2	NA	TRBD1	TRBV25-1
CASSQGDSHYEQYF	TGTGCCAGCAGCCAAGGGGACTCCCACTACGAGCAGTACTTC	TRBJ2-7	many	NA	TRBV3-1
CASSQASGLAGYTDTQYF	TGTGCCAGCAGCCAAGCCTCCGGACTAGCGGGGTACACAGATACGCAGTATTTT	TRBJ2-3	NA	TRBD2	TRBV3-1
CASSLLPRLAGAIRYEQYF	TGCGCCAGCAGCTTGCTTCCTAGACTAGCGGGAGCGATCCGTTACGAGCAGTACTTC	TRBJ2-7	NA	TRBD2	TRBV5-1
CASSLKDLSGGSYNEQFF	TGCGCCAGCAGTCTCAAGGATTTAAGCGGGGGCTCCTACAATGAGCAGTTCTTC	TRBJ2-1	NA	TRBD2	TRBV23-1
CASSLTDRGHQETQYF	TGTGCCAGCAGCCTTACGGACAGGGGGCACCAAGAGACCCAGTACTTC	TRBJ2-5	few	TRBD1	TRBV25-1
CATSDPGTKETQYF	TGTGCCACCAGTGATCCCGGGACAAAAGAGACCCAGTACTTC	TRBJ2-5	few	NA	TRBV24-1
CASRTSGRAGNEQFF	TGTGCCAGCCGGACTAGCGGGAGGGCAGGTAATGAGCAGTTCTTC	TRBJ2-1	NA	TRBD2	TRBV11-1
CSASSGHTEAFF	TGCAGTGCTAGTTCAGGGCACACTGAAGCTTTCTTT	TRBJ1-1	NA	NA	TRBV20-1
CASSQLYEQYF	TGTGCCAGCAGCCAACTCTACGAGCAGTACTTC	TRBJ2-7	few	NA	TRBV3-1
CASSLSGRQEEQFF	TGCGCCAGCAGCTTGAGCGGGAGACAGGAGGAGCAGTTCTTC	TRBJ2-1	few	TRBD2	TRBV5-1
CATSDSPTGTVTEAFF	TGTGCCACCAGTGATTCCCCCACAGGGACGGTCACTGAAGCTTTCTTT	TRBJ1-1	NA	NA	TRBV24-1
CASSILLGQQHF	TGTGCCAGTAGCATTTTGTTGGGACAGCAGCATTTT	TRBJ1-5	NA	TRBD1	TRBV19
CASSFSDSGRGDTQYF	TGCGCCAGCAGCTTCTCGGATAGCGGGAGAGGTGATACGCAGTATTTT	TRBJ2-3	NA	TRBD2	TRBV5-1
CATPLDLWPCEQYF	TGTGCCACCCCTCTGGACCTCTGGCCTTGCGAGCAGTACTTC	TRBJ2-7	many	NA	TRBV24-1
CASSTSGTGLGQPQHF	TGTGCCAGTAGTACCAGCGGGACAGGACTCGGTCAGCCCCAGCATTTT	TRBJ1-5	NA	TRBD1	TRBV19
CASSPPGLTTDTQYF	TGCGCCAGCAGCCCCCCGGGACTAACAACAGATACGCAGTATTTT	TRBJ2-3	NA	TRBD2	TRBV5-1
CASSLSANSGANVLTF	TGTGCCAGCAGCTTAAGCGCGAACTCTGGGGCCAACGTCCTGACTTTC	TRBJ2-6	NA	NA	TRBV7-3
CASSQESSYNEQFF	TGCGCCAGCTCTCAGGAGAGCTCCTACAATGAGCAGTTCTTC	TRBJ2-1	NA	NA	TRBV5-1
CSARTSDANTGELFF	TGCAGTGCTAGAACGAGCGACGCGAACACCGGGGAGCTGTTTTTT	TRBJ2-2	NA	NA	TRBV20-1
CASSFWGSNQPQHF	TGTGCCAGCAGCTTTTGGGGGAGCAATCAGCCCCAGCATTTT	TRBJ1-5	NA	NA	TRBV5-4
CASSSGTRGGNTEAFF	TGTGCCAGCAGTAGCGGGACTAGGGGGGGGAACACTGAAGCTTTCTTT	TRBJ1-1	NA	NA	TRBV12-3/TRBV12-4
CASNRHGTGGRTGELFF	TGTGCCAGCAACAGACACGGGACAGGGGGCAGGACCGGGGAGCTGTTTTTT	TRBJ2-2	NA	TRBD1	TRBV6-2/TRBV6-3
CASRGEGQPQHF	TGTGCCAGCAGGGGGGAAGGTCAGCCCCAGCATTTT	TRBJ1-5	NA	NA	TRBV2
CASSLWDRNQPQHF	TGTGCCAGCAGTTTATGGGACAGAAATCAGCCCCAGCATTTT	TRBJ1-5	NA	TRBD1	TRBV12-3/TRBV12-4
CASSAGTGGSGTEAFF	TGTGCCAGCAGCGCCGGGACAGGGGGCAGTGGGACTGAAGCTTTCTTT	TRBJ1-1	few	TRBD1	TRBV9
CASNDKVGTGELFF	TGTGCCAGCAATGATAAGGTTGGCACCGGGGAGCTGTTTTTT	TRBJ2-2	NA	NA	TRBV14
CASSLLAGGFNEQFF	TGTGCCAGCAGCTTACTCGCGGGAGGGTTCAATGAGCAGTTCTTC	TRBJ2-1	many	TRBD2	TRBV7-9
CASSNSGGSGNTIYF	TGTGCCAGCAGCAACTCGGGGGGCTCAGGAAACACCATATATTTT	TRBJ1-3	NA	NA	TRBV7-9
CSARDPGEVTYEQYF	TGCAGTGCTAGAGACCCGGGGGAGGTGACCTACGAGCAGTACTTC	TRBJ2-7	many	NA	TRBV20-1
CASSQTGPDSGNTIYF	TGCGCCAGCAGCCAGACAGGACCCGACTCTGGAAACACCATATATTTT	TRBJ1-3	once	NA	TRBV5-1
CASSPRDAVRGTGELFF	TGCGCCAGCAGCCCCCGGGACGCGGTACGTGGCACCGGGGAGCTGTTTTTT	TRBJ2-2	NA	NA	TRBV5-1
CASSPDRVGGYTF	TGTGCCAGCAGTCCTGACAGGGTGGGCGGCTACACCTTC	TRBJ1-2	few	TRBD1	TRBV2
CASSLVAFSTGELFF	TGTGCCAGCAGCTTAGTAGCTTTTTCCACCGGGGAGCTGTTTTTT	TRBJ2-2	many	NA	TRBV7-6
CASSLTGAGELFF	TGTGCCAGCAGCCTCACGGGAGCCGGGGAGCTGTTTTTT	TRBJ2-2	NA	NA	TRBV14
CASSLDGGNTIYF	TGTGCCAGCAGCCTCGACGGCGGAAACACCATATATTTT	TRBJ1-3	NA	NA	TRBV7-8
CASSHLGPWGETQYF	TGTGCCAGCAGCCACTTAGGACCTTGGGGCGAGACCCAGTACTTC	TRBJ2-5	many	NA	TRBV14